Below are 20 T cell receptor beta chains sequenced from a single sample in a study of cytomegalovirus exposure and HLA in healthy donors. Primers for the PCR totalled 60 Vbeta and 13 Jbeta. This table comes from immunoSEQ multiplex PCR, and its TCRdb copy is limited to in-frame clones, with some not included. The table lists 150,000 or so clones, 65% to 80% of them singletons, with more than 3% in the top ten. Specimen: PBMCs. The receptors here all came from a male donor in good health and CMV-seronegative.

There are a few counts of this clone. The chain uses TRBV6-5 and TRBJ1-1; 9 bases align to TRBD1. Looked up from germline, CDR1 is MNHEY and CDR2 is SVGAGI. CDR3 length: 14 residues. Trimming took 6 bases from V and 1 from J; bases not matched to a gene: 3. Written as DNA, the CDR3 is TGTGCCAGCAGATACAGGGGGCAGAACACTGAAGCTTTCTTT. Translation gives CASRYRGQNTEAFF.

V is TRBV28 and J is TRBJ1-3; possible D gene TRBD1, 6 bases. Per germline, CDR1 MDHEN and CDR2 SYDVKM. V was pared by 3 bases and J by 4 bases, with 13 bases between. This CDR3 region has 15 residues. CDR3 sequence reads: CASSFWQGYGNTIYF. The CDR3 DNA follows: TGTGCCAGCAGTTTCTGGCAGGGGTACGGAAACACCATATATTTT.

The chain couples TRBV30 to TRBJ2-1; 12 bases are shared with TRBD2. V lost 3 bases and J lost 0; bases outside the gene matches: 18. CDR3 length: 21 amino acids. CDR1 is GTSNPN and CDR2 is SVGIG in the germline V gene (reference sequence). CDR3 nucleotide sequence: TGTGCCTGGAGAGGAGGTAGGTTGGGCCTAGCGGGAGGGCCCTCCTACAATGAGCAGTTCTTC. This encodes CAWRGGRLGLAGGPSYNEQFF.

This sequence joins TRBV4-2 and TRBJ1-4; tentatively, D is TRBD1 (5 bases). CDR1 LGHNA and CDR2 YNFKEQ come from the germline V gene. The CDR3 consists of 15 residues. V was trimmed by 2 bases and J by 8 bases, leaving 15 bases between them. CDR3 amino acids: CASSQREGVREKLFF. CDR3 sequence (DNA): TGTGCCAGCAGCCAAAGGGAAGGGGTGCGCGAAAAACTGTTTTTT.

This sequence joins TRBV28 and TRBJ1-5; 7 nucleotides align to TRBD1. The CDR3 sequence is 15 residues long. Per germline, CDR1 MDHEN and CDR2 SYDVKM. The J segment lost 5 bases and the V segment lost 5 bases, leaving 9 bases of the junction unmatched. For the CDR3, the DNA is TGTGCCAGCAGTACTTTCGACAGGGTCGATCAGCCCCAGCATTTT. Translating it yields CASSTFDRVDQPQHF.

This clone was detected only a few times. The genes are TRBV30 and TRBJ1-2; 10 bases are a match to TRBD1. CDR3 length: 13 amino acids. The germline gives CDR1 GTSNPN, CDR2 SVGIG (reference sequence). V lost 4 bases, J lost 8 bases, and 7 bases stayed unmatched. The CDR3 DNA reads TGTGCCTGGACCCCTGGGACAGGGGCCGGCTACACCTTC. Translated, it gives CAWTPGTGAGYTF.

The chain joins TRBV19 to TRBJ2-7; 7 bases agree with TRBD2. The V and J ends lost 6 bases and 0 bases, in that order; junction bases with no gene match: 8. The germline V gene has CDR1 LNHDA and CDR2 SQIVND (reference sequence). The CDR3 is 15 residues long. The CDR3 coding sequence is TGTGCCAGTAGCGTTTCAGCGGGATCCTCCTACGAGCAGTACTTC. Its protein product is CASSVSAGSSYEQYF.

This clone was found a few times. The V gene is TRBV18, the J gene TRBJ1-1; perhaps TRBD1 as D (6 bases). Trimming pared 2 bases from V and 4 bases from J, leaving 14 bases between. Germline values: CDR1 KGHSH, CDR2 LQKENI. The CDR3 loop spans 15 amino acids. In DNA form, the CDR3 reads TGTGCCAGCTCACCAGACAGGCCTAGTGGCACTGAAGCTTTCTTT. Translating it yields CASSPDRPSGTEAFF.

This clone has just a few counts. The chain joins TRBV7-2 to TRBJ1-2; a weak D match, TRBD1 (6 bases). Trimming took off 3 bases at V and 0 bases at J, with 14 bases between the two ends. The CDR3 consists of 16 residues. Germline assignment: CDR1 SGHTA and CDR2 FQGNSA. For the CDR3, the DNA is TGTGCCAGCAGCTTGGGGGGGCTGATTTCTAACTATGGCTACACCTTC. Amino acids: CASSLGGLISNYGYTF.

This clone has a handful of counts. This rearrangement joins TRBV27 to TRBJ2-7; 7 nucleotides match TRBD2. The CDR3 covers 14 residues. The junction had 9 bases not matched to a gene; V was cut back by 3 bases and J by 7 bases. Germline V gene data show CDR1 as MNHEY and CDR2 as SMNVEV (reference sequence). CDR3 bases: TGTGCCAGCAGTTTTTCCGGGAGGTCGAGAGAGCAGTACTTC. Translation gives CASSFSGRSREQYF.

DNA of the CDR3: TGTGCCAGCAGCTTTTCGGGCAGGGGGCCGATAACGGGAAATGAGCAGTTCTTC. Its translation is CASSFSGRGPITGNEQFF. J is TRBJ2-1 and V is TRBV5-4; 8 bases map to TRBD1. V gave up 2 bases and J gave up 7 bases; unmatched junction bases: 17. The CDR3 consists of 18 residues. Germline loops: CDR1 SGHNT, CDR2 YYREEE (reference sequence).

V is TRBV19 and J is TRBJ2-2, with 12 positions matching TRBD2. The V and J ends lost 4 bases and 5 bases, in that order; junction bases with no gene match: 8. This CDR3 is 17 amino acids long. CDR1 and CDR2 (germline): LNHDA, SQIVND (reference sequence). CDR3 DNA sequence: TGTGCCAGTAGTACCCGACCTAGCGGGAGGGGGACCGGGGAGCTGTTTTTT. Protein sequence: CASSTRPSGRGTGELFF. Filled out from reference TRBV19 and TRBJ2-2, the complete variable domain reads DGGITQSPKYLFRKEGQNVTLSCEQNLNHDAMYWYRQDPGQGLRLIYYSQIVNDFQKGDIAEGYSVSREKKESFPLTVTSAQKNPTAFYLCASSTRPSGRGTGELFFGEGSRLTVL.

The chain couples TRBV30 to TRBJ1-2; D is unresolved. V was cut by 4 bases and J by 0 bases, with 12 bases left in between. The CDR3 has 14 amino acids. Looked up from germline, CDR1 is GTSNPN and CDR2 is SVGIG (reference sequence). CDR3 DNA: TGTGCCTGGAAACGGCGGGAAGCTAACTATGGCTACACCTTC. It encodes CAWKRREANYGYTF.

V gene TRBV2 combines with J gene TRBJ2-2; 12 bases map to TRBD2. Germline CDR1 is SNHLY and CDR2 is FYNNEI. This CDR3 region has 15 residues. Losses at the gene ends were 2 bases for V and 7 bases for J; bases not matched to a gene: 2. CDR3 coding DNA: TGTGCCAGCAGTGAACTAGCGGGAGGGAACGGGGAGCTGTTTTTT. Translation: CASSELAGGNGELFF.

The CDR3 region is CASSRDRGINYGYTF. CDR3 bases: TGTGCCAGCAGTCGGGACAGGGGAATAAACTATGGCTACACCTTC. The J gene is TRBJ1-2, the V gene TRBV2; 10 bases map to TRBD1. The V gene end was trimmed by 5 bases and the J gene end by 2 bases; junction bases not matched to a gene: 5. Looked up from germline, CDR1 is SNHLY and CDR2 is FYNNEI. The CDR3 extends over 15 amino acids.

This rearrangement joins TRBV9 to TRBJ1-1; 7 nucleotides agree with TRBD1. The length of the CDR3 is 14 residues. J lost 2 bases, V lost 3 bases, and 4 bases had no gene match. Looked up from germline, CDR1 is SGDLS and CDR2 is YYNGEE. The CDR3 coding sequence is TGTGCCAGCAGCGCCGGGACAGCTAACACTGAAGCTTTCTTT. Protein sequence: CASSAGTANTEAFF. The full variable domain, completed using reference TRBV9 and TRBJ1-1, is DSGVTQTPKHLITATGQRVTLRCSPRSGDLSVYWYQQSLDQGLQFLIQYYNGEERAKGNILERFSAQQFPDLHSELNLSSLELGDSALYFCASSAGTANTEAFFGQGTRLTVV.

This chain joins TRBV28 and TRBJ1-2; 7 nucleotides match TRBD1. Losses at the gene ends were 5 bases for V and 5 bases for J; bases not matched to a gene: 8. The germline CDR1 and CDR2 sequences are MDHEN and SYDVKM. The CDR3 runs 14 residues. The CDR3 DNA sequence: TGTGCCAGCAGTAGCGGACAGGCCGAATATGGCTACACCTTC. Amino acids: CASSSGQAEYGYTF.

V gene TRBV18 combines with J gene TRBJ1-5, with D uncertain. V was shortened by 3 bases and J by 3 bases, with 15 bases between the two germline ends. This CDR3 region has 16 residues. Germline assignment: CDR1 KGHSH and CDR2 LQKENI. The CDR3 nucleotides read TGTGCCAGCTCACCCAGACTGACGGGAGCCAATCAGCCCCAGCATTTT. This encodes CASSPRLTGANQPQHF.

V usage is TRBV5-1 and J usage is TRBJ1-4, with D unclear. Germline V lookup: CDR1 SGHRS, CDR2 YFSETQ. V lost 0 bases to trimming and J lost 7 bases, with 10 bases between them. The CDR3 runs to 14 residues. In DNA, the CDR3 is TGCGCCAGCAGCTTGGGTGGCGGGCTTGAAAAACTGTTTTTT. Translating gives CASSLGGGLEKLFF.

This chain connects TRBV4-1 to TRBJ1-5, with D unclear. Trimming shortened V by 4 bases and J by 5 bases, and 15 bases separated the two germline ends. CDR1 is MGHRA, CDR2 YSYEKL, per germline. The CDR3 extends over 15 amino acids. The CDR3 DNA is TGCGCCAGCAGCCTCTGGGCCAGCAAGGATCAGCCCCAGCATTTT. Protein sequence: CASSLWASKDQPQHF.